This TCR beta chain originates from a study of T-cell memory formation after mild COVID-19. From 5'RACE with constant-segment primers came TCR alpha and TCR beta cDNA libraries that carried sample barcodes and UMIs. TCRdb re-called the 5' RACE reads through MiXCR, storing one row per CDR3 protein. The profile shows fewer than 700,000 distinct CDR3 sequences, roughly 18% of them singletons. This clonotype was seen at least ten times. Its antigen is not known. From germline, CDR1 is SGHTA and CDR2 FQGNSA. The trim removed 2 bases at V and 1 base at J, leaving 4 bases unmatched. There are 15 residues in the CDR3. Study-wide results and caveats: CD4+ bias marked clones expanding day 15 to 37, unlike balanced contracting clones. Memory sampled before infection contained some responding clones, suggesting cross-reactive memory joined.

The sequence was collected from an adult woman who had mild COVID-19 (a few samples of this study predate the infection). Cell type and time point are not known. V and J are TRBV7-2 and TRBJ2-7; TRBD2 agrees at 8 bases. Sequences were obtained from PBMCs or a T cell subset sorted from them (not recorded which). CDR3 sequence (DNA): TGTGCCAGCAGCTTAAAGACTAGCGATTCCTACGAGCAGTACTTC. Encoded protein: CASSLKTSDSYEQYF.